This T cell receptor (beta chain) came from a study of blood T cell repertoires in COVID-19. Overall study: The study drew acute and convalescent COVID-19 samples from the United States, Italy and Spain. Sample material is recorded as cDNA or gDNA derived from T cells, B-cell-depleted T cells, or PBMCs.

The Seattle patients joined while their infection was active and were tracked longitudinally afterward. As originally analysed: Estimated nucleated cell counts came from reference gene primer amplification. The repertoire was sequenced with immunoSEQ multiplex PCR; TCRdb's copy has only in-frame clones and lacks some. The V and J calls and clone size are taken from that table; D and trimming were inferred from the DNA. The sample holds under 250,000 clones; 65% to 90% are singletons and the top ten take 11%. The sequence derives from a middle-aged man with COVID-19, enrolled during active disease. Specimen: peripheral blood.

Here the CDR3 DNA reads TGTGCCAGCAGTTACTTGGCGGACGGAGGAAATTCACCCCTCCACTTT. Encoded protein: CASSYLADGGNSPLHF. The genes are TRBV6-2 or TRBV6-3 and TRBJ1-6; the D is unclear. V was clipped by 1 base and J by 7 bases, with 14 bases between them. The CDR3 contains 16 residues. Germline CDR1 is MNHEY and CDR2 is SVGEGT.